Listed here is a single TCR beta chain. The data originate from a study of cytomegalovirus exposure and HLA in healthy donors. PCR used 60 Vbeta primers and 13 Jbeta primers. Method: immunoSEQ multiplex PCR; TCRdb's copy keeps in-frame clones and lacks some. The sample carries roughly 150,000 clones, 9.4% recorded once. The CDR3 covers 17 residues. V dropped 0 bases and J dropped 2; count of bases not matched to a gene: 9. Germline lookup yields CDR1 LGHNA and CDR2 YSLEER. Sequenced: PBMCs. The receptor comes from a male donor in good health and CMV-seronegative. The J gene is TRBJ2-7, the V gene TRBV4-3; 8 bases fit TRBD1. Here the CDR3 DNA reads TGCGCCAGCAGCCAAGATCCCTCCGGACAGGGCGCCTACGAGCAGTACTTC. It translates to CASSQDPSGQGAYEQYF.